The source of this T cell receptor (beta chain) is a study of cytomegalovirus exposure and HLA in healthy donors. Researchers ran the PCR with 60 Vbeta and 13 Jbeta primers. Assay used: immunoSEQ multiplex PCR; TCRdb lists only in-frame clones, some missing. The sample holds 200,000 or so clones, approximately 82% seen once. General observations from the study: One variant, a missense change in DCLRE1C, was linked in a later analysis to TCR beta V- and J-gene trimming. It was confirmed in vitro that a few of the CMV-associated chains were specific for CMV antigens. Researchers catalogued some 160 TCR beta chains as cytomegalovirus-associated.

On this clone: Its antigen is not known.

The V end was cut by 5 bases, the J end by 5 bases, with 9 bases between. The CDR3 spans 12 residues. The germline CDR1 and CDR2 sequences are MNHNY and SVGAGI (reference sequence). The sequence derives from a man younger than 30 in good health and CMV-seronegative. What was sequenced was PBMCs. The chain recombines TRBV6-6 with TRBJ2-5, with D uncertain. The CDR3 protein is CASSAPWETQYF. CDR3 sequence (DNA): TGTGCCAGCAGTGCGCCGTGGGAGACCCAGTACTTC.